Listed here is a single TCR beta chain. This sample is drawn from a study of T cell changes during pregnancy in multiple sclerosis. The table came from immunoSEQ multiplex PCR; TCRdb's copy has only in-frame clones and leaves some out. The sample carries tens of thousands of clones, 75% to 90% recorded once. The TCR comes from a female donor with multiple sclerosis, enrolled in a pregnancy study. This material consisted of CD8+ T cells from peripheral blood mononuclear cells, taken in the second trimester of pregnancy.

The CDR3 bases are TGTGCCAGCAGCTTCTCGGGACTAGGCTCCAATGAGCAGTTCTTC. Translating it yields CASSFSGLGSNEQFF. This rearrangement joins TRBV7-9 to TRBJ2-1; 8 bases line up with TRBD2. Trimming at V came to 3 bases and at J to 6 bases, leaving 7 bases not matched to a gene. CDR1 SEHNR and CDR2 FQNEAQ come from the germline V gene (reference sequence). There are 15 residues in the CDR3.